This is a list of T cell receptor beta chains from one sample in a study of blood T cell repertoires in COVID-19. Profiling relied on immunoSEQ multiplex PCR, and the TCRdb table lists in-frame clones only, not all of them. The sample has over 150,000 clones, approximately 86% seen once. Sequencing was done on a sample of peripheral blood. The receptors come from a man in his thirties or forties with acute or convalescent COVID-19. The CDR3 runs from the conserved cysteine through the conserved F or W. Each record gives: D gene, J gene, V gene, clone size, CDR3 length, CDR3 protein, CDR3 DNA. The D gene is left open where the match is weak. Clone size is given for some rows only: seen once, a few or many times, or a class if the clone is expanded.

>TRBD2|TRBJ2-1|TRBV14|once|17
CASSHFTLAGVLNEQFF
TGTGCCAGCAGCCATTTCACCCTAGCGGGAGTTCTCAATGAGCAGTTCTTC
>-|TRBJ2-7|TRBV5-1|once|16
CASSPGRGRTDGEQYF
TGCGCCAGCAGCCCGGGGCGGGGGCGAACCGACGGCGAGCAGTACTTC
>TRBD1|TRBJ1-6|TRBV7-9|-|18
CASSRTGGTSSYNSPLHF
TGTGCCAGCAGCCGGACAGGGGGGACTAGCTCCTATAATTCACCCCTCCACTTT
>-|TRBJ2-5|TRBV5-4|few|16
CASSLGTGREEETQYF
TGTGCCAGCAGCTTGGGGACCGGCCGGGAAGAAGAGACCCAGTACTTC
>TRBD2|TRBJ2-1|TRBV30|-|12
CASGTSGTNRFF
TGTGCCTCCGGGACTAGCGGGACAAATCGGTTCTTC
>TRBD2|TRBJ2-3|TRBV5-1|-|18
CASSLGGVAGGLTDTQYF
TGCGCCAGCAGCTTGGGAGGGGTAGCGGGGGGCCTCACAGATACGCAGTATTTT
>-|TRBJ1-1|TRBV28|-|14
CASSRTAMNTEAFF
TGTGCCAGCAGTAGGACAGCGATGAACACTGAAGCTTTCTTT
>TRBD2|TRBJ2-4|TRBV28|-|14
CASSLASGWNIQYF
TGTGCCAGCAGTTTAGCTAGCGGGTGGAACATTCAGTACTTC
>-|TRBJ1-5|TRBV5-6|few|17
CASSPHLGAGLAQPQHF
TGTGCCAGCAGCCCACACCTGGGGGCAGGGCTCGCTCAGCCCCAGCATTTT
>-|TRBJ1-6|TRBV24-1|-|14
CATSATGNNSPLHF
TGTGCCACCAGTGCAACAGGAAATAATTCACCCCTCCACTTT
>TRBD2|TRBJ2-1|TRBV27|-|15
CASSPGTSLVGLQFF
TGTGCCAGCAGTCCTGGGACTAGCCTTGTAGGTTTGCAGTTCTTC
>TRBD2|TRBJ2-3|TRBV30|-|14
CAWSSLAGSDTQYF
TGTGCCTGGAGTAGCCTAGCGGGCTCGGATACGCAGTATTTT
>TRBD2|TRBJ2-3|TRBV7-2|-|16
CASSLSLAVSTDTQYF
TGTGCCAGCAGCTTATCACTAGCGGTAAGCACAGATACGCAGTATTTT
>TRBD1|TRBJ1-2|TRBV4-1|-|14
CASSLPGQVRGYTF
TGCGCCAGCAGCCTTCCGGGACAGGTGAGGGGCTACACCTTC
>-|TRBJ2-1|TRBV10-1|-|16
CASSELTDSSYNEQFF
TGCGCCAGCAGTGAGCTGACAGACAGCTCCTACAATGAGCAGTTCTTC
>TRBD1|TRBJ2-2|TRBV29-1|once|15
CSVEEGPGGTGELFF
TGCAGCGTTGAAGAGGGGCCAGGGGGAACCGGGGAGCTGTTTTTT
>-|TRBJ2-7|TRBV2|once|13
CASYNGIYHEQYF
TGTGCCAGCTATAACGGGATTTACCACGAGCAGTACTTC
>-|TRBJ1-5|TRBV27|once|13
CASGDFSNQPQHF
TGTGCCAGCGGCGACTTTAGCAATCAGCCCCAGCATTTT
>-|TRBJ1-3|TRBV4-1|once|14
CASSLRSSGNTIYF
TGCGCCAGCAGCCTTCGGTCCTCTGGAAACACCATATATTTT
>-|TRBJ1-1|TRBV30|-|13
CAWSVQGYTEAFF
TGTGCCTGGAGTGTACAGGGATACACTGAAGCTTTCTTT
>-|TRBJ1-5|TRBV5-6|-|16
CASSLAGQRSNQPQHF
TGTGCCAGCAGCTTGGCAGGACAGCGGAGCAATCAGCCCCAGCATTTT
>-|TRBJ2-3|TRBV5-1|-|14
CASRGGQTTDTQYF
TGCGCCAGCAGAGGCGGCCAGACGACAGATACGCAGTATTTT
>-|TRBJ1-3|TRBV14|-|14
CASSQDSVGNTIYF
TGTGCCAGCAGCCAAGACAGCGTGGGAAACACCATATATTTT
>-|TRBJ1-4|TRBV15|once|14
CATKRQATNEKLFF
TGTGCCACCAAGAGACAGGCAACTAATGAAAAACTGTTTTTT
>TRBD1|TRBJ1-3|TRBV15|-|16
CATSPNQGARGNTIYF
TGTGCCACCAGCCCTAATCAGGGGGCGCGGGGAAACACCATATATTTT
>-|TRBJ1-4|TRBV9|-|14
CASSVSQGDEKLFF
TGTGCCAGCAGCGTGTCACAGGGAGACGAAAAACTGTTTTTT
>-|TRBJ2-3|TRBV28|-|12
CASDTSSDTQYF
TGTGCCAGTGATACTAGCTCCGATACGCAGTATTTT
>-|TRBJ2-6|TRBV28|-|14
CASSPPAGANVLTF
TGTGCCAGCAGTCCTCCTGCTGGGGCCAACGTCCTGACTTTC
>-|TRBJ2-7|TRBV5-1|-|13
CASSLGVSYEQYF
TGCGCCAGCAGCTTAGGGGTTTCCTACGAGCAGTACTTC
>TRBD1|TRBJ1-1|TRBV3-1/TRBV3-2|-|15
CASSARDRRNTEAFF
TGTGCCAGCAGCGCACGGGACAGACGGAACACTGAAGCTTTCTTT
>TRBD1|TRBJ2-1|TRBV9|-|15
CASSVRQGAPNEQFF
TGTGCCAGCAGCGTACGTCAGGGGGCCCCCAATGAGCAGTTCTTC
>-|TRBJ1-5|TRBV7-2|-|16
CASSARPGVGNQPQHF
TGTGCCAGCAGCGCCCGTCCAGGGGTGGGCAATCAGCCCCAGCATTTT
>-|TRBJ1-2|TRBV2|-|15
CASSDIRTGGEGYTF
TGTGCCAGCAGTGATATCCGAACCGGGGGAGAAGGCTACACCTTC
>-|TRBJ2-7|TRBV11-2|few|14
CASSFATGEYEQYF
TGTGCCAGCAGCTTCGCTACTGGGGAGTACGAGCAGTACTTC
>-|TRBJ1-6|TRBV19|-|14
CASGEGAYNSPLHF
TGTGCCAGTGGAGAGGGCGCCTATAATTCACCCCTCCACTTT
>-|TRBJ1-6|TRBV19|-|16
CASTLKGQGNNSPLHF
TGTGCCAGTACCCTCAAAGGGCAGGGTAATAATTCACCCCTCCACTTT
>-|TRBJ2-2|TRBV5-1|-|18
CASSKQVGQAGYTGELFF
TGCGCCAGCAGCAAGCAGGTGGGACAAGCAGGTTACACCGGGGAGCTGTTTTTT
>TRBD1|TRBJ1-1|TRBV11-2|-|15
CASSLGGRTGDEAFF
TGTGCCAGCAGCTTAGGGGGGCGGACAGGCGATGAAGCTTTCTTT
>-|TRBJ2-2|TRBV5-1|-|14
CASSPARGTGELFF
TGCGCCAGCAGCCCAGCTCGGGGCACCGGGGAGCTGTTTTTT
>TRBD1|TRBJ2-7|TRBV28|-|14
CASISGQGAGEQYF
TGTGCCAGCATCTCGGGACAGGGGGCGGGCGAGCAGTACTTC
>TRBD2|TRBJ2-7|TRBV15|-|14
CATSRIPSGVEQYF
TGTGCCACCAGCAGAATCCCTAGCGGGGTGGAGCAGTACTTC
>-|TRBJ1-2|TRBV6-5|-|13
CATLTGGAYGYTF
TGTGCCACCCTGACGGGGGGGGCTTATGGCTACACCTTC
>-|TRBJ2-1|TRBV3-1/TRBV3-2|-|12
CASSSFRDFHFF
TGTGCCAGCAGCTCATTCCGGGACTTCCATTTCTTC
>-|TRBJ2-3|TRBV29-1|once|15
CSVRPTSRAPDTQYF
TGCAGCGTTCGTCCCACCTCCAGGGCCCCAGATACGCAGTATTTT
>TRBD1|TRBJ1-1|TRBV7-9|-|17
CASSLGGLTGVGTEAFF
TGTGCCAGCAGCTTAGGTGGGTTGACAGGGGTGGGCACTGAAGCTTTCTTT
>-|TRBJ2-5|TRBV28|-|15
CASSTGGGPQETQYF
TGTGCCAGCAGCACAGGTGGTGGTCCCCAAGAGACCCAGTACTTC
>-|TRBJ1-1|TRBV7-9|-|14
CASSIESGGGEAFF
TGTGCCAGCAGTATAGAATCGGGGGGCGGTGAAGCTTTCTTT
>TRBD1|TRBJ1-6|TRBV7-9|-|15
CASSAPDRGYSPLHF
TGTGCCAGCAGCGCCCCGGACAGGGGATATTCACCCCTCCACTTT
>TRBD2|TRBJ2-3|TRBV9|-|15
CASSPPLAGRDTQYF
TGTGCCAGCAGCCCCCCGTTAGCGGGGAGGGATACGCAGTATTTT
>TRBD2|TRBJ2-2|TRBV7-9|-|16
CASSFLPTSVTGELFF
TGTGCCAGCAGCTTTCTTCCGACTAGCGTTACCGGGGAGCTGTTTTTT
>TRBD2|TRBJ2-1|TRBV4-1|-|15
CASSQRGGSGNEQFF
TGCGCCAGCAGCCAAAGGGGCGGGAGTGGGAATGAGCAGTTCTTC
>-|TRBJ2-3|TRBV11-3|-|17
CASSLRTSGLLTDTQYF
TGTGCCAGCAGCCTACGGACCTCGGGACTTTTGACAGATACGCAGTATTTT
>-|TRBJ2-7|TRBV4-2|-|16
CASSRFLRTDDYEQYF
TGTGCCAGCAGCCGATTTCTCCGAACAGACGACTACGAGCAGTACTTC